These 15 T cell receptor beta chains were all obtained from the same sample, sequenced in a study of T cells expressing NK-cell markers. TCRdb reprocessed the 5' RACE reads; each CDR3 protein has one entry and no DNA is given. The sample table sets out roughly 450,000 distinct CDR3 sequences. Sequenced material: blood T cells: a sorted CD56 or NKG2C T cell subset, CD4+ or CD8+ T cells, or bulk PBMC T cells (not recorded which). All receptors come from a woman in her forties or fifties in good health.

The rearrangement uses TRBV10-1 and TRBJ2-7; TCRdb picks TRBD2, but there is no DNA to check that call. The CDR3 is 12 amino acids. The germline V gene has CDR1 WNHNN and CDR2 SYGVQD (reference sequence). The CDR3 reads CASGAGIYEQYF.

J is TRBJ2-6 and V is TRBV12-3 or TRBV12-4. The CDR3 spans 12 residues. The CDR3 sequence is CASSIGPNVLTF.

V usage is TRBV2 and J usage is TRBJ2-2. The germline gives CDR1 SNHLY, CDR2 FYNNEI. The length of the CDR3 is 13 residues. The CDR3 is CASSGGRTGELFF.

The rearrangement joins TRBV27 to TRBJ2-1; lacking DNA, the TRBD2 call made by TCRdb goes unchecked. The CDR3 runs 13 residues. Looked up from germline, CDR1 is MNHEY and CDR2 is SMNVEV (reference sequence). The CDR3 sequence is CASGMRGHNEQFF.

This chain uses TRBV3-1 with TRBJ2-1; the TCRdb D gene call, TRBD1, has no DNA to confirm it. The germline V gene encodes CDR1 LGHDT and CDR2 YNNKEL (reference sequence). The CDR3 is 14 residues long. The CDR3 region is CASSQDMGVNEQFF.

The V and J genes are TRBV29-1 and TRBJ2-3; as DNA is missing, the TRBD2 call by TCRdb cannot be tested. The CDR3 spans 14 residues. The germline gives CDR1 SQVTM, CDR2 ANQGSEA. This CDR3 is CSVTAGVSTDTQYF.

The V gene is TRBV19, the J gene TRBJ1-2; lacking DNA, the TRBD1 call made by TCRdb goes unchecked. The germline V gene has CDR1 LNHDA and CDR2 SQIVND (reference sequence). The CDR3 totals 15 residues. The chain's CDR3 is CASSIVQGANYGYTF.

V usage is TRBV5-6 and J usage is TRBJ2-2. CDR3 length equals 15 residues. Per germline, CDR1 SGHDT and CDR2 YYEEEE. The CDR3 here is CASSLEGYDAGELFF. Full variable domain (rest looked up from reference TRBV5-6 and TRBJ2-2): DAGVTQSPTHLIKTRGQQVTLRCSPKSGHDTVSWYQQALGQGPQFIFQYYEEEERQRGNFPDRFSGHQFPNYSSELNVNALLLGDSALYLCASSLEGYDAGELFFGEGSRLTVL.

V gene TRBV5-1 combines with J gene TRBJ2-7. From germline, CDR1 is SGHRS and CDR2 YFSETQ. This CDR3 spans 15 amino acids. The CDR3 loop reads CASSLGPAETYEQYF.

The gene calls are TRBV19 and TRBJ2-2; TCRdb returns TRBD1, unconfirmable since there is no DNA. Germline V gene lookup returns CDR1 LNHDA and CDR2 SQIVND (reference sequence). CDR3 size: 15 residues. This CDR3 is CASSQDKANTGELFF. The whole variable domain, filled in from reference TRBV19 and TRBJ2-2, reads DGGITQSPKYLFRKEGQNVTLSCEQNLNHDAMYWYRQDPGQGLRLIYYSQIVNDFQKGDIAEGYSVSREKKESFPLTVTSAQKNPTAFYLCASSQDKANTGELFFGEGSRLTVL.

The chain employs TRBV20-1 and TRBJ1-1; absent DNA, TCRdb's TRBD1 call cannot be checked. Germline lookup yields CDR1 DFQATT and CDR2 SNEGSKA (reference sequence). This CDR3 contains 15 residues. This CDR3 reads CSAHQGLVMNTEAFF.

The J gene is TRBJ2-7, the V gene TRBV18; TCRdb's D gene call, TRBD1, goes unchecked for lack of DNA. Looked up from germline, CDR1 is KGHSH and CDR2 is LQKENI. The CDR3 is 15 residues long. The chain's CDR3 is CASSPGRTGTDEQYF.

V gene TRBV5-1 combines with J gene TRBJ1-1. CDR3 length: 15 amino acids. CDR1 is SGHRS and CDR2 is YFSETQ in the germline V gene. This CDR3 reads CASSLDPQSNTEAFF.

This chain joins TRBV29-1 and TRBJ2-7; checking the TCRdb D call of TRBD2 is not possible without DNA. This CDR3 spans 12 amino acids. CDR1 is SQVTM and CDR2 is ANQGSEA in the germline V gene. The CDR3 protein is CSVGGLSYEQYF.

This chain uses TRBV12-3 or TRBV12-4 with TRBJ2-3; TCRdb designates TRBD2, a call that cannot be tested without DNA. The CDR3 consists of 16 residues. The CDR3 here is CASRGGSGRNPDTQYF.